Shown below are 16 T cell receptor beta chains from a single sample sequenced in a study of CD8 T cells in ankylosing spondylitis. MiXCR was run by TCRdb on the 5' RACE reads, yielding one entry per CDR3 protein. In the table there are about 240,000 distinct CDR3 sequences, 8.6% of which are singletons. Material for sequencing was blood, either unsorted or a sorted T cell fraction (not recorded which). The receptors originated from a male donor with ankylosing spondylitis or in good health (not recorded which).

This clonotype was found many times. This sequence joins TRBV12-3 or TRBV12-4 and TRBJ1-1; the D is unclear. There are 14 residues in the CDR3. Between the trimmed V and J ends, which lost 7 bases and 0 bases, there was a span of 12 bases. The CDR3 DNA reads TGTGCCAGCACCCCGGACGGGCTGAACACTGAAGCTTTCTTT. Translated, it gives CASTPDGLNTEAFF.

This chain uses TRBV12-3 or TRBV12-4 with TRBJ2-1; 9 bases agree with TRBD1. V was clipped by 5 bases and J by 8 bases; unmatched bases: 13. CDR3 length: 16 amino acids. The CDR3 protein is CASSQTPGQGVDEQFF. The DNA of the CDR3 is TGTGCCAGCAGTCAGACTCCGGGACAGGGCGTGGATGAGCAGTTCTTC.

CDR3 sequence reads: CASSQSAGLPRNYGYTF. The CDR3 DNA sequence: TGTGCCAGCAGCCAGTCAGCTGGGCTCCCGAGGAACTATGGCTACACCTTC. The rearrangement uses TRBV7-9 and TRBJ1-2; D not certain. CDR3 length equals 17 residues. Germline V gene data show CDR1 as SEHNR and CDR2 as FQNEAQ (reference sequence). V was shortened by 5 bases and J by 2 bases, with 21 bases between the two germline ends.

The V and J genes are TRBV3-1 and TRBJ2-3, with D unresolved. The germline CDR1 and CDR2 sequences are LGHDT and YNNKEL (reference sequence). The CDR3 extends over 13 amino acids. Trimming took off 3 bases at V and 6 bases at J, with 10 bases between the two ends. CDR3 in amino acids: CASSHLLGDTQYF. CDR3 nucleotides: TGTGCCAGCAGCCATCTGCTAGGCGATACGCAGTATTTT.

This clonotype showed up many times. The rearrangement uses TRBV29-1 and TRBJ2-1, with TRBD2 identical over 7 bases. Germline-derived CDR1 and CDR2 are SQVTM and ANQGSEA. The CDR3 consists of 12 residues. V gave up 2 bases and J gave up 9 bases; unmatched junction bases: 4. The CDR3 sequence is CSVETSVSEQFF. DNA for the CDR3: TGCAGCGTTGAAACTAGCGTCAGTGAGCAGTTCTTC.

This clonotype has more than one count but fewer than ten. This sequence joins TRBV7-6 and TRBJ1-6, with TRBD1 identical over 7 bases. This CDR3 has 14 residues. The ends lost 5 bases at V and 10 bases at J; junction bases unmatched: 8. Per the germline V gene, CDR1 is SGHVS and CDR2 is FNYEAQ. The CDR3 DNA sequence: TGTGCCAGCAGCCCAACAGGGGTGGGGTCACCCCTCCACTTT. It yields the protein CASSPTGVGSPLHF.

This clonotype was counted once. A much larger clone lies one base from this, so it may be a read error. The CDR3, as DNA: TGTGCCGGCAGCTTAGCCAAGAGCTCCTACAATGAGCAGTTCTTC. Protein sequence: CAGSLAKSSYNEQFF. The genes are TRBV7-9 and TRBJ2-1, with unresolved D. The CDR3 contains 15 residues. The germline V gene encodes CDR1 SEHNR and CDR2 FQNEAQ (reference sequence). Full variable domain (missing parts from reference TRBV7-9 and TRBJ2-1): DTGVSQNPRHKITKRGQNVTFRCDPISEHNRLYWYRQTLGQGPEFLTYFQNEAQLEKSRLLSDRFSAERPKGSFSTLEIQRTEQGDSAMYLCAGSLAKSSYNEQFFGPGTRLTVL.

This clonotype was observed a few times. The chain combines TRBV5-1 with TRBJ2-3; D is possibly TRBD1 (5 bases). The CDR3 is 14 residues long. Germline V gives CDR1 SGHRS, CDR2 YFSETQ. V lost 3 bases and J lost 6, with 14 bases in between. CDR3 loop: CASSWRLKGDTQYF. The DNA of the CDR3 is TGCGCCAGCAGCTGGCGACTCAAGGGGGATACGCAGTATTTT.

This clonotype was observed a handful of times. The CDR3 DNA reads as TGCAGTGCTAGAGGACTAGCGGTTCCAGACTCCTACGAGCAGTACTTC. Its protein product is CSARGLAVPDSYEQYF. V and J are TRBV20-1 and TRBJ2-7, with 9 nucleotides matching TRBD2. CDR1 and CDR2 (germline): DFQATT, SNEGSKA (reference sequence). The CDR3 length is 16 residues. After removal of 1 base from V and 0 bases from J, the junction contained 7 bases not matched to a gene.

This clonotype was found many times. The V call is TRBV12-3 or TRBV12-4, the J call TRBJ1-5, with no clear D. This CDR3 comprises 13 residues. V lost 6 bases to trimming and J lost 0 bases, with 6 bases between them. CDR3: CASSHISNQPQHF. CDR3 in DNA: TGTGCCAGCAGCCATATTAGCAATCAGCCCCAGCATTTT.

This clonotype was found many times. The chain uses TRBV7-8 and TRBJ1-5; perhaps TRBD1 as D (6 bases). Trimming took 5 bases from V and 6 from J, leaving 17 bases between them. Germline V gene data show CDR1 as SGHVS and CDR2 as FQNEAQ. This CDR3 spans 15 amino acids. The CDR3, as DNA: TGTGCCAGCAGCGCTGGACAGAACATGGGTCAGCCCCAGCATTTT. Protein product: CASSAGQNMGQPQHF.

This clonotype has a handful of counts. This chain uses TRBV2 with TRBJ2-3; maybe TRBD2 (7 bases). Trimming shortened V by 4 bases and J by 5 bases, and 19 bases separated the two germline ends. The CDR3 contains 16 residues. The germline CDR1 and CDR2 sequences are SNHLY and FYNNEI. CDR3: CASSGRGGAGGDTQYF. CDR3 nucleotide sequence: TGTGCCAGCAGTGGAAGGGGGGGGGCCGGTGGAGATACGCAGTATTTT.

The chain employs TRBV10-3 and TRBJ2-7; D is unresolved. From germline, CDR1 is ENHRY and CDR2 SYGVKD. The V end lost 5 bases, the J end lost 3 bases, and 14 bases lay between the germline ends. The length of the CDR3 is 14 residues. The CDR3 is CAISRLDDDYEQYF. For the CDR3, the DNA is TGTGCCATCAGTCGACTCGACGATGACTACGAGCAGTACTTC.

This clonotype was seen many times. The rearrangement links TRBV7-3 to TRBJ2-4; either TRBD1 or TRBD2 may supply D (6 bases each). CDR1 and CDR2 from the germline V gene are SGHTA and FQGTGA. The CDR3 sequence is 17 residues long. Deletions cut 4 bases from V and 0 bases from J, with 16 bases between. CDR3 DNA: TGTGCCAGCAGCTCATTTGGGGGGCCGGTAGCCAAAAACATTCAGTACTTC. Translating it yields CASSSFGGPVAKNIQYF.

The rearrangement links TRBV27 to TRBJ2-1, with D hard to call. The CDR3 consists of 15 residues. V dropped 5 bases and J dropped 3 bases, with 14 bases sitting between them. The germline gives CDR1 MNHEY, CDR2 SMNVEV (reference sequence). CDR3 bases: TGTGCCAGCAGTCGGGCAGGCCAGAACTACAATGAGCAGTTCTTC. This translates into CASSRAGQNYNEQFF.

The sample holds many counts of this clonotype. This rearrangement joins TRBV14 to TRBJ2-1, with unresolved D. Germline V CDR1 and CDR2: SGHDN, FVKESK. This CDR3 comprises 19 residues. Trimming cost V 2 bases and J 0 bases, with 20 bases left between them. In nucleotides, the CDR3 is TGTGCCAGCAGCCAACCCCGCGACCTGGACCCTAGCTCCTACAATGAGCAGTTCTTC. It yields the protein CASSQPRDLDPSSYNEQFF.